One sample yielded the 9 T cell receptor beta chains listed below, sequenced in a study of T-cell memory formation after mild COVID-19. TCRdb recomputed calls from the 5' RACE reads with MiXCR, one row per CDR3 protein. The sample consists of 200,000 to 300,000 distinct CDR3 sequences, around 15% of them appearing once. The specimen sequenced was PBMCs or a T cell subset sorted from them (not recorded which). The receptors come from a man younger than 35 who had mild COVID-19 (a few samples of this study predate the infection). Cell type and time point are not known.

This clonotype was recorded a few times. CDR3 sequence: CASSLTGWGQFF. As DNA, the CDR3 is TGCGCCAGCAGCTTGACAGGCTGGGGGCAGTTCTTC. The genes are TRBV5-1 and TRBJ2-1; D possibly corresponds to TRBD1 (5 bases). The CDR3 totals 12 residues. Trimming took off 1 base at V and 12 bases at J, with 11 bases between the two ends. Germline V gives CDR1 SGHRS, CDR2 YFSETQ.

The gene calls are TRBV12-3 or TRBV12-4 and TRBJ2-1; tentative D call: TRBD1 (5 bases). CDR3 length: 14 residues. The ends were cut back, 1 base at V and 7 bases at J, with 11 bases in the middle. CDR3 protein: CASSLEAGRNEQFF. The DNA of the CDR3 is TGTGCCAGCAGTTTAGAGGCAGGGCGGAATGAGCAGTTCTTC.

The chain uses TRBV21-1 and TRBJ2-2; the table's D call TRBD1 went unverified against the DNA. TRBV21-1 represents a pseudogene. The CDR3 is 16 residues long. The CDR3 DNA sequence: TGTGCCAGCAGCACTAACCCGGACGGGAACACCGGGGAGCTGTTTTTT. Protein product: CASSTNPDGNTGELFF.

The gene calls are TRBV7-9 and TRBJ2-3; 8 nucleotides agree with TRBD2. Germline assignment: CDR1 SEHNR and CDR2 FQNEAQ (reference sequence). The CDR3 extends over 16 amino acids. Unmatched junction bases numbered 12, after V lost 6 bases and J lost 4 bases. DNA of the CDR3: TGTGCCAGCAGAACTTCGGGACTAGTAGAGTCAGATACGCAGTATTTT. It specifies CASRTSGLVESDTQYF.

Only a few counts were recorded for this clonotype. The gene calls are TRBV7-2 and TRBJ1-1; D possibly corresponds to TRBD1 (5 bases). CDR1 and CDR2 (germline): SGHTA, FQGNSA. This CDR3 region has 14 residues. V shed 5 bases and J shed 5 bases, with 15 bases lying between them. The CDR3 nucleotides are TGTGCCAGCAGCAAAGACGGGGGGAAGACTGAAGCTTTCTTT. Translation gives CASSKDGGKTEAFF. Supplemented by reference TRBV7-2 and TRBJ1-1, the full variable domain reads GAGVSQSPSNKVTEKGKDVELRCDPISGHTALYWYRQSLGQGLEFLIYFQGNSAPDKSGLPSDRFSAERTGGSVSTLTIQRTQQEDSAVYLCASSKDGGKTEAFFGQGTRLTVV.

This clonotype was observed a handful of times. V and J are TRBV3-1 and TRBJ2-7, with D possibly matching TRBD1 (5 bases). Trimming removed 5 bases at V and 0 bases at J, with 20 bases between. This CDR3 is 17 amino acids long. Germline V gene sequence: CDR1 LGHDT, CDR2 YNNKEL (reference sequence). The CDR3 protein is CASSSVRLTESSYEQYF. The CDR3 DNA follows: TGTGCCAGCAGCTCCGTCCGGCTGACAGAGAGCTCCTACGAGCAGTACTTC.

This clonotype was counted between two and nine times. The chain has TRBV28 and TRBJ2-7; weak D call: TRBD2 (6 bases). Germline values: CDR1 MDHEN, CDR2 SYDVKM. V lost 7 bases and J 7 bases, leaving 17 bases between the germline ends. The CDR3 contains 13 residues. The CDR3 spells CASTPSGRREQYV. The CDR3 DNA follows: TGTGCCAGCACCCCGAGCGGGCGGAGAGAGCAGTACGTC.

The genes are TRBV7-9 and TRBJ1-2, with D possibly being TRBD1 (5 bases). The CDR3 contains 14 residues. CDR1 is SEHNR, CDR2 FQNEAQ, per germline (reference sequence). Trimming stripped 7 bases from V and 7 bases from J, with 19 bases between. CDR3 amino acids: CASKPTASAGGYTF. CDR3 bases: TGTGCCAGCAAACCGACAGCGTCCGCGGGTGGCTACACCTTC.

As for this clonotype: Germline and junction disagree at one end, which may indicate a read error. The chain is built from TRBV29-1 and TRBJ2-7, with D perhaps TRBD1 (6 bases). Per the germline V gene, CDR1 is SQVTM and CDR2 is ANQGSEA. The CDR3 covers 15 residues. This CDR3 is CSVLPGAGAAGEKYF. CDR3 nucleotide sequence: TGCAGCGTTTTGCCAGGGGCTGGGGCCGCAGGCGAGAAGTACTTC.